The T cell receptor beta chain described here comes from a study of vaccination and CD4 T cells after COVID-19. A few counts support this clonotype. No antigen is known for it. Treatment of the sample: approximately 10-day PBMC culture with coronavirus spike peptide pools or control peptides (ViraFEST assay). Oncomine TCR Beta short-read sequencing was applied to DNA from cultured CD4+ T cells. TCRdb re-derived calls from the PCR reads in MiXCR, one entry per CDR3 protein. Of about 20,000 distinct CDR3 sequences listed, about 45% are singletons. The CDR3 consists of 12 residues. The V and J ends lost 1 base and 5 bases respectively, with 5 bases between them. CDR1 MNHEY and CDR2 SVGAGI come from the germline V gene.

The sequencing here drew on CD4+ T cells from blood, cultured in vitro, taken after SARS-CoV-2 vaccination. The clonotype was recovered from a human donor who had recovered from COVID-19. The chain combines TRBV6-5 with TRBJ2-5; no definite D call. This chain's CDR3 is CASSYLEETQYF. The CDR3, as DNA: TGTGCCAGCAGTTACTTGGAGGAGACCCAGTACTTC.